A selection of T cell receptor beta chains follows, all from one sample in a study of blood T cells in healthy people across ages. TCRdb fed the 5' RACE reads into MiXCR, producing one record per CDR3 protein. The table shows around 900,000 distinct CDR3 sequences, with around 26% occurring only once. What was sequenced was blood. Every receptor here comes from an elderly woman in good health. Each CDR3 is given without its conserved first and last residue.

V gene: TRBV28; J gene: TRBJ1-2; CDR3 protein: ASSALRGYT
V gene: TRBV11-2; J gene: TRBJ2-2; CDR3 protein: ASSPPGLGVSGELF
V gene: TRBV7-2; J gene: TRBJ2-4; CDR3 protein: ASSLTPGGSNIQY
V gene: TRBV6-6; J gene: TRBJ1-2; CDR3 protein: ASRIPVSSTYGYT
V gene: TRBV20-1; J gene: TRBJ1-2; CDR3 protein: SAPEPGQSYGYT
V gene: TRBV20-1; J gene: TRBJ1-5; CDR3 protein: SARQSNQPQH
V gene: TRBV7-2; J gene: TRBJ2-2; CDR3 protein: ASSLQLAGNTGELF
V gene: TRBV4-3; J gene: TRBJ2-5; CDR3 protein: ASSQERVWGESQETQY
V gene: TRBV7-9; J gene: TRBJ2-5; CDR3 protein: ASSVQGQILETQY
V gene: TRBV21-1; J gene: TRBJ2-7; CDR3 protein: ASSLRGGTGGSLSDYEQY
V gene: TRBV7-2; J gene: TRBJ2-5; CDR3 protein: ASSLAISGQETQY
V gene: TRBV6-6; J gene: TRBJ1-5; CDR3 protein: AGSYSTGGLHQPQH
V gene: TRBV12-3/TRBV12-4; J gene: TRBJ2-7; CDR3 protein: ASSLVGDGTYEQY
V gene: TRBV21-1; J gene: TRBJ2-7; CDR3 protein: ASSNKTEQY
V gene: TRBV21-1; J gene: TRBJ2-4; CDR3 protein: ASSRSRDRGCPYKNIQY
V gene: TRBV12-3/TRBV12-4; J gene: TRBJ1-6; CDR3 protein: ASLSYGGGDSPLH
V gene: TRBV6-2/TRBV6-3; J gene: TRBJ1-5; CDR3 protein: ASSNVQGARQPQH
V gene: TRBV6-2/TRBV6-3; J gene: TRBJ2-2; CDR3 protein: ASSYLVYPTELF
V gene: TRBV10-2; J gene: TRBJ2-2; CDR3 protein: ASSSPGQGRGELF
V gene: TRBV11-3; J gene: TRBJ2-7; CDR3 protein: ASSPGTELYEQY
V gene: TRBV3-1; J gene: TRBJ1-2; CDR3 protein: ASSQVGAGNYGYT
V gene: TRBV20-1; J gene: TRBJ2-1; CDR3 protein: SARGGLSGGASNEQF
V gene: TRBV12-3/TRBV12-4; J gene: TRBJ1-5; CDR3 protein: ASSPQNQPQH
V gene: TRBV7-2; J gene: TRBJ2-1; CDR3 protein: ASSGGGGVANEQF
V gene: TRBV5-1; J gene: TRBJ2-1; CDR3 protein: ASSPGGGSEQF
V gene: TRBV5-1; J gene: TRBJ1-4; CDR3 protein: ASSAGQSNEKLF
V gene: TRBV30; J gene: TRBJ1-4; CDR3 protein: AWSVHRGRGEKLF
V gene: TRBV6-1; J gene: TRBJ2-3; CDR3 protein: ASSPRTGEKDTQY
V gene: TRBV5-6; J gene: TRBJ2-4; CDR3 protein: ASSSALLTVAKNIQY
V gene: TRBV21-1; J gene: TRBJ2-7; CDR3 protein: ASSKAAGRSRYEQY
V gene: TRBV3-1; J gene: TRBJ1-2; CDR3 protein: ASSSRTEDYT
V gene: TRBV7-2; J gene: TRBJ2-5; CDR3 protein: ASSLYPDIGEQY
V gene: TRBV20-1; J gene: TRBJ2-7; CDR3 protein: SDRGRRGPYEQY
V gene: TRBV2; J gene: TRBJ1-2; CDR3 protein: VSSERQGCYT
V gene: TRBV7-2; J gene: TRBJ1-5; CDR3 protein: ASSLVAQGQPQH
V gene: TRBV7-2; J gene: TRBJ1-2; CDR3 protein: ASSLGPSINYGYT
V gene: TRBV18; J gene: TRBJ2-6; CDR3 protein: ASSPIQGAGANVLT
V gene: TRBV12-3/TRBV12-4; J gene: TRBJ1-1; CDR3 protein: ASSLWSNTEAF
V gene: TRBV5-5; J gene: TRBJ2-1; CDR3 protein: ASSAALLGQGYNEQF
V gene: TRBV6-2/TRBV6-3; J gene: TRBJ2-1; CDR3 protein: ASSRRTGSSYNEQF
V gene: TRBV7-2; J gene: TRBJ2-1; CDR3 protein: ASSKDLNLEQF
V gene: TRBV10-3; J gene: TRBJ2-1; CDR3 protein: AIRGAGTAGETQF
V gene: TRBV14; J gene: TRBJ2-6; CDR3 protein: ASSQDLGQAPTNVLT
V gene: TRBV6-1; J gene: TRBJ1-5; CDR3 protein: ASKGRGLVVSNQPQH
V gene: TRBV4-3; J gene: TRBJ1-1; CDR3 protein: ASSQPVGAEAF
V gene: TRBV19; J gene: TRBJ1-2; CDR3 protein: ASSTHSTGPLGYT
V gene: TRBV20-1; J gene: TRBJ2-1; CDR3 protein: SGKRSSPYNEQF
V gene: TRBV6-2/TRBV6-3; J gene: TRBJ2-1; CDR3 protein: ASGRQGSQQF
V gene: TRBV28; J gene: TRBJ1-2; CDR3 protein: ASSSPDRGLGGYT
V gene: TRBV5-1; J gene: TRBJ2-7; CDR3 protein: ASSLGGQPAYEQY
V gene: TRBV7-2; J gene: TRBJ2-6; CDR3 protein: ASSLRVGGVYSGANVLT
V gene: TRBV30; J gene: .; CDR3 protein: AHDRGPHEQY
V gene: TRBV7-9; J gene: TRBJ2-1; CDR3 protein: ASSLILSSYNEQF